This entry concerns a single TCR beta chain. The data derive from a study of T-cell reconstitution after alpha-beta-depleted transplantation in children. Unique molecular identifiers were used to barcode this TCRbeta library. TCRdb re-analysed the PCR reads in MiXCR, keeping a single row per CDR3 protein. The sample consists of about 540,000 distinct CDR3 sequences, approximately 20% of them appearing once. The specimen comprised PBMCs from the stem cell graft donor, sampled from the stem cell graft. The sequence was collected from a human donor who donated a stem cell graft to a child with acute lymphoblastic leukemia.

The CDR3 DNA follows: TGTGCCAGCAGCTTAGGGGGGAGCAGGGCGGACTATGGCTACACCTTC. Its protein is CASSLGGSRADYGYTF. The V and J genes are TRBV11-2 and TRBJ1-2; TRBD1 is a possible D gene (5 bases). Germline V gene lookup returns CDR1 SGHAT and CDR2 FQNNGV. Trimming pared 1 base from V and 3 bases from J, leaving 15 bases between. This CDR3 region has 16 residues.